The 5 T cell receptor beta chains reported below all come from one sample, sequenced in a study of blood T cell repertoires in COVID-19. Profiling relied on immunoSEQ multiplex PCR, and the TCRdb table lists in-frame clones only, not all of them. The sample has 200,000 to 250,000 clones, around 90% seen once. The specimen was PBMCs or T cells enriched from blood (not recorded which). The receptors derive from a man aged 25-45 years who had recovered from COVID-19.

The chain has TRBV6-4 and TRBJ2-6; 11 nucleotides align to TRBD1. The germline V gene encodes CDR1 MRHNA and CDR2 SNTAGT. The length of the CDR3 is 17 residues. With 2 bases clipped from V and 1 base from J, the junction kept 1 base outside the gene matches. The chain's CDR3 is CASSDGTGGSGANVLTF. The CDR3 DNA follows: TGTGCCAGCAGTGACGGGACAGGGGGGTCTGGGGCCAACGTCCTGACTTTC.

The V gene is TRBV3-1 (or the pseudogene TRBV3-2), the J gene TRBJ1-2; 8 nucleotides agree with TRBD1. Trimming cost V 8 bases and J 2 bases; bases outside gene matches: 4. The length of the CDR3 is 13 residues. Germline-derived CDR1 and CDR2 are LGHDT and YNNKEL (reference sequence). CDR3 in DNA: TGTGCCAGCGCAGGGGGCCTAAACTATGGCTACACCTTC. Amino acid sequence: CASAGGLNYGYTF.

The rearrangement links TRBV11-2 to TRBJ1-1; D perhaps matches TRBD1 (5 bases). V was pared by 1 base and J by 5 bases, with 14 bases between. Germline assignment: CDR1 SGHAT and CDR2 FQNNGV. The CDR3 is made up of 15 amino acids. The CDR3 is CASSLVPGRETEAFF. The CDR3 DNA reads as TGTGCCAGCAGCTTAGTCCCAGGGAGGGAAACTGAAGCTTTCTTT.

The V call is TRBV6-2 or TRBV6-3, the J call TRBJ1-6; TRBD1 might be the D (6 bases). Trimming shortened V by 7 bases and J by 8 bases, and 15 bases separated the two germline ends. Germline V gene lookup returns CDR1 MNHEY and CDR2 SVGEGT. The CDR3 extends over 14 amino acids. The DNA for the CDR3 is TGTGCCAGCACCCCGGGCAGGGGCGATTCACCCCTCCACTTT. Amino acid sequence: CASTPGRGDSPLHF.

The rearrangement links TRBV4-2 to TRBJ1-5; tentative D call: TRBD1 (5 bases). The V end was cut by 1 base, the J end by 3 bases, with 10 bases between. Germline V CDR1 and CDR2: LGHNA, YNFKEQ. The CDR3 runs 15 residues. CDR3 DNA sequence: TGTGCCAGCAGCCAAGTGCCAGGGAACAATCAGCCCCAGCATTTT. As protein: CASSQVPGNNQPQHF.